A selection of T cell receptor beta chains follows, all from one sample in a study of Tregs in tolerant kidney transplant recipients. Generated by immunoSEQ multiplex PCR, the TCRdb table keeps only in-frame clones and is missing some. The sample consists of 9,500 to 11,000 clones, 91% of them appearing once. No antigen has been identified for these receptors. This sample comprised Tregs from blood cultured with allogeneic cells, obtained before the transplant. The receptors come from a human patient who received a combined kidney and bone marrow transplant. Both conserved end residues are part of each CDR3. Each record gives: CDR3 length, clone size, V gene, J gene, D gene, CDR3 protein, CDR3 DNA. The D gene is left open where the match is weak. Some rows have no size entry. The others give once, few or many, or a class for an expanded clone.

>12|once|TRBV6-1|TRBJ1-2|-
CAIPGRNYGYTF
TGTGCCATTCCGGGACGGAACTATGGCTACACCTTC
>16|-|TRBV4-1|TRBJ2-3|-
CASSQGTGTSTDTQYF
TGCGCCAGCAGCCAAGGGACTGGCACTAGCACAGATACGCAGTATTTT
>12|-|TRBV2|TRBJ2-4|-
CASRRGDDIQYF
TGTGCCAGCCGACGAGGGGACGACATTCAGTACTTC
>12|-|TRBV10-3|TRBJ2-1|-
CAITREGNEQFF
TGTGCCATCACCCGAGAGGGGAATGAGCAGTTCTTC
>17|-|TRBV28|TRBJ2-1|TRBD2
CASSLLRTSGRGHEQFF
TGTGCCAGCAGTTTACTTCGGACTAGCGGGAGAGGCCATGAGCAGTTCTTC
>17|few|TRBV9|TRBJ2-3|TRBD2
CASSAKHLAGYTDTQYF
TGTGCCAGCAGCGCAAAACATCTAGCGGGGTACACAGATACGCAGTATTTT
>14|-|TRBV18|TRBJ2-3|-
CASSRAVGADTQYF
TGTGCCAGCTCCCGGGCTGTTGGGGCAGATACGCAGTATTTT
>15|-|TRBV18|TRBJ2-1|-
CASSPPSNPQNEQFF
TGTGCCAGCTCACCTCCGAGTAACCCTCAGAATGAGCAGTTCTTC
>12|-|TRBV27|TRBJ2-5|TRBD1
CASSDREETQYF
TGTGCCAGCAGCGACAGGGAAGAGACCCAGTACTTC
>14|-|TRBV19|TRBJ1-2|TRBD1
CASRLSGTGYGYTF
TGTGCCAGTAGGTTGTCCGGGACAGGGTATGGCTACACCTTC
>15|-|TRBV15|TRBJ1-5|-
CATSREGYSNQPQHF
TGTGCCACCAGCAGAGAAGGGTATAGCAATCAGCCCCAGCATTTT
>15|-|TRBV6-5|TRBJ1-5|TRBD1
CASRSGTGYGQPQHF
TGTGCCAGCAGATCCGGGACAGGGTACGGGCAGCCCCAGCATTTT
>15|-|TRBV5-6|TRBJ1-2|-
CASSLRTEVVYGYTF
TGTGCCAGCAGCTTGAGGACAGAGGTTGTCTATGGCTACACCTTC
>13|-|TRBV12-5|TRBJ2-5|TRBD2
CASSRAGFTTQYF
TGTGCTAGTTCCAGAGCGGGGTTCACGACCCAGTACTTC
>14|-|TRBV5-1|TRBJ1-1|-
CASSQSGQRTEAFF
TGCGCCAGCAGCCAGAGCGGGCAAAGAACTGAAGCTTTCTTT
>16|-|TRBV11-2|TRBJ2-3|TRBD2
CASIGTSGRMTDTQYF
TGTGCCAGCATCGGGACTAGCGGGAGGATGACAGATACGCAGTATTTT
>15|-|TRBV7-2|TRBJ1-5|-
CASSPLGDSNQPQHF
TGTGCCAGCAGCCCGTTAGGAGATAGCAATCAGCCCCAGCATTTT
>13|-|TRBV4-1|TRBJ2-7|-
CASSLGQTYEQYF
TGCGCCAGCAGCCTAGGACAGACCTACGAGCAGTACTTC
>17|-|TRBV29-1|TRBJ1-2|TRBD1
CSVETTTTDRGNYGYTF
TGCAGCGTTGAAACAACAACGACAGACAGGGGTAACTATGGCTACACCTTC
>12|-|TRBV5-1|TRBJ1-1|TRBD1
CASRDRGTEAFF
TGCGCCAGTAGGGACAGGGGAACTGAAGCTTTCTTT
>11|-|TRBV7-3|TRBJ2-5|-
CASNREETQYF
TGTGCCAGCAATAGGGAAGAGACCCAGTACTTC
>16|-|TRBV5-4|TRBJ2-7|-
CASSFRPGTPFYEQYF
TGTGCCAGCAGCTTCCGGCCCGGGACACCATTCTACGAGCAGTACTTC
>14|-|TRBV7-3|TRBJ2-3|-
CASSPGLGTDTQYF
TGTGCCAGCAGCCCCGGACTGGGGACAGATACGCAGTATTTT
>17|-|TRBV21-1|TRBJ2-7|-
CASSSSPPGQSHNEQYF
TGTGCCAGCAGCAGTTCCCCCCCGGGACAGTCCCATAACGAGCAGTACTTC
>15|-|TRBV7-9|TRBJ2-7|TRBD1
CASSRGQGNAYEQYF
TGTGCCAGCAGCCGCGGACAGGGAAACGCCTACGAGCAGTACTTC
>13|few|TRBV29-1|TRBJ2-3|TRBD2
CSVGLAGTDTQYF
TGCAGCGTTGGGCTAGCGGGGACAGATACGCAGTATTTT
>16|few|TRBV4-2|TRBJ2-2|TRBD2
CASSSWTSGRTGELFF
TGTGCCAGCAGCTCCTGGACTAGCGGGCGCACCGGGGAGCTGTTTTTT
>15|-|TRBV11-2|TRBJ1-1|-
CASSLRTAMNTEAFF
TGTGCCAGCAGCTTAAGGACAGCCATGAACACTGAAGCTTTCTTT
>13|-|TRBV4-3|TRBJ2-5|-
CASSRGQRETQYF
TGCGCCAGCAGCCGAGGACAGCGTGAGACCCAGTACTTC
>13|once|TRBV28|TRBJ2-2|-
CASKTANTGELFF
TGTGCCAGCAAGACAGCGAACACCGGGGAGCTGTTTTTT
>15|once|TRBV5-1|TRBJ2-5|TRBD2
CASSPPLAGGETQYF
TGCGCCAGCAGCCCCCCACTCGCGGGGGGGGAGACCCAGTACTTC
>14|-|TRBV7-2|TRBJ2-7|-
CASKDLFSSYEQYF
TGTGCCAGCAAGGACTTATTTTCCTCCTACGAGCAGTACTTC
>13|once|TRBV6-5|TRBJ2-7|TRBD1
CASSPGQGFQQYF
TGTGCCAGCAGTCCGGGACAGGGGTTCCAGCAGTACTTC
>12|once|TRBV19|TRBJ1-3|-
CASRSSGNTIYF
TGTGCCAGTAGGAGCTCTGGAAACACCATATATTTT
>13|-|TRBV7-2|TRBJ1-1|-
CASSLIPNTEAFF
TGTGCCAGCAGCTTAATTCCGAACACTGAAGCTTTCTTT
>16|-|TRBV13|TRBJ1-1|TRBD1
CASSSRDRGRRTEAFF
TGTGCCAGCAGCTCTCGGGACAGGGGGCGCAGAACTGAAGCTTTCTTT
>15|-|TRBV18|TRBJ2-2|-
CASSPPITRTGELFF
TGTGCCAGCTCACCACCGATAACACGGACCGGGGAGCTGTTTTTT
>17|-|TRBV18|TRBJ1-1|-
CASSPSIRGSGNTEAFF
TGTGCCAGCTCACCATCTATCCGGGGCAGCGGGAACACTGAAGCTTTCTTT
>16|-|TRBV4-2|TRBJ1-2|TRBD1
CASSQDRGRVNYGYTF
TGTGCCAGCAGCCAAGACAGGGGGCGCGTTAACTATGGCTACACCTTC
>16|once|TRBV7-9|TRBJ2-2|-
CASSPSPRPSTGELFF
TGTGCCAGCAGCCCTAGTCCCCGTCCATCCACCGGGGAGCTGTTTTTT
>13|-|TRBV6-6|TRBJ2-7|TRBD1
CASRRGQPYEQYF
TGTGCCAGCAGGAGGGGACAGCCCTACGAGCAGTACTTC
>14|-|TRBV11-3|TRBJ2-3|-
CASSLGRGTDTQYF
TGTGCCAGCAGCTTAGGGAGGGGTACAGATACGCAGTATTTT
>11|once|TRBV7-2|TRBJ1-2|-
CASSFGAGYTF
TGTGCCAGCAGCTTCGGGGCAGGCTACACCTTC
>14|few|TRBV27|TRBJ2-3|-
CASSRLLETDTQYF
TGTGCCAGCAGCCGACTCCTCGAGACAGATACGCAGTATTTT
>17|-|TRBV27|TRBJ2-5|TRBD2
CASSSKIGLAAQETQYF
TGTGCCAGCAGTTCAAAGATAGGACTAGCGGCTCAAGAGACCCAGTACTTC
>16|-|TRBV27|TRBJ1-1|-
CASSLKLDRYPTEAFF
TGTGCCAGCAGTCTCAAATTGGACAGATACCCCACTGAAGCTTTCTTT
>13|-|TRBV4-3|TRBJ1-2|TRBD1
CASSPPGQHGYTF
TGCGCCAGCAGCCCCCCGGGACAGCATGGCTACACCTTC
>13|-|TRBV6-5|TRBJ1-2|-
CATLSPGSYGYTF
TGTGCCACCCTCAGTCCGGGATCCTATGGCTACACCTTC
>16|-|TRBV7-3|TRBJ1-5|-
CASSSRDNHSNQPQHF
TGTGCCAGCAGCTCGCGGGACAACCATAGCAATCAGCCCCAGCATTTT
>18|-|TRBV18|TRBJ2-2|-
CASSPTAQGGFNTGELFF
TGTGCCAGCTCACCGACGGCCCAGGGGGGGTTCAACACCGGGGAGCTGTTTTTT
>14|-|TRBV25-1|TRBJ1-2|-
CASSDRPITHGYTF
TGTGCCAGCAGTGATCGACCTATTACTCATGGCTACACCTTC